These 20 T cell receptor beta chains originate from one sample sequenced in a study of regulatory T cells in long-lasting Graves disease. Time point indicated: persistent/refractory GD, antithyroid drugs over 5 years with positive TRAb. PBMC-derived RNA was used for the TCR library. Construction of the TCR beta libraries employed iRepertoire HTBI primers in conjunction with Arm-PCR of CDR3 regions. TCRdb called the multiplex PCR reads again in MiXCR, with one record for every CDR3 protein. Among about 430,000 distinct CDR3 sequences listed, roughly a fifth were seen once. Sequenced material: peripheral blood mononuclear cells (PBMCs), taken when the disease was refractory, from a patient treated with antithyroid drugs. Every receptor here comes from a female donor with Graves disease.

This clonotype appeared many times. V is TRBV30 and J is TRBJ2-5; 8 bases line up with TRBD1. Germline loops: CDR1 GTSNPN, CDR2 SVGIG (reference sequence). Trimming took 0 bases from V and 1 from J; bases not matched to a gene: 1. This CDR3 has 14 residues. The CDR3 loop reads CAWSVGTGQETQYF. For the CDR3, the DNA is TGTGCCTGGAGTGTAGGGACAGGCCAAGAGACCCAGTACTTC.

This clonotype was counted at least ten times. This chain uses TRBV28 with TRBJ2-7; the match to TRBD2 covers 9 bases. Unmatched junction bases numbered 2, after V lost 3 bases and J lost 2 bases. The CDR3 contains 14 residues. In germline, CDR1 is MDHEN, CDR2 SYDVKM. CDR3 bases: TGTGCCAGCAGTTTCGGCGGGAGGGCCTACGAGCAGTACTTC. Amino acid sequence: CASSFGGRAYEQYF.

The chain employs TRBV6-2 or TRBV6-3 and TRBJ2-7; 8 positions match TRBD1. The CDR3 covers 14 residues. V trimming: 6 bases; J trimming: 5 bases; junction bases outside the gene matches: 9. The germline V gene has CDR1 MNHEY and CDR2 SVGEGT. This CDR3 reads CASSWTGNNHEQYF. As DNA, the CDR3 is TGTGCCAGCAGCTGGACAGGGAATAACCACGAGCAGTACTTC.

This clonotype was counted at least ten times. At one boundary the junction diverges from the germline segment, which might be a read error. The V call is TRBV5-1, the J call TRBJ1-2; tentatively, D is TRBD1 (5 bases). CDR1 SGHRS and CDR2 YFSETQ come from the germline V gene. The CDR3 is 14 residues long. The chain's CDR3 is CASSSSGGDYGYTF. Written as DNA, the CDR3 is TGTGCCAGCAGCTCCTCCGGAGGGGACTATGGCTACACCTTC.

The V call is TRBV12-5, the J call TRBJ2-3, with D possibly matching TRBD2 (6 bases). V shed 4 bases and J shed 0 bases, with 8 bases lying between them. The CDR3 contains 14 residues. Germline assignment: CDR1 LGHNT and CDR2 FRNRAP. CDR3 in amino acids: CASGSGESTDTQYF. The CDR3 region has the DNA TGTGCTAGTGGTTCGGGGGAGAGCACAGATACGCAGTATTTT.

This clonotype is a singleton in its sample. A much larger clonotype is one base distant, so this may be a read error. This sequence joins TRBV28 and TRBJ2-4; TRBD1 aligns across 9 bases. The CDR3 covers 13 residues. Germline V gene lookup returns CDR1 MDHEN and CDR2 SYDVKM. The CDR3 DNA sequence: TGTGCCTGCAGTAGGACAGGGGATGACATTCAGTACTTC. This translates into CACSRTGDDIQYF.

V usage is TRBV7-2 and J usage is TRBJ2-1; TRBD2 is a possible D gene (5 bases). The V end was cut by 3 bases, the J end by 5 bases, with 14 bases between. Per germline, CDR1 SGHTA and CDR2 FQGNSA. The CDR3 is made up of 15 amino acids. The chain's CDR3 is CASSFIAGLDNEQFF. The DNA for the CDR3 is TGTGCCAGCAGCTTTATCGCTGGACTTGACAATGAGCAGTTCTTC.

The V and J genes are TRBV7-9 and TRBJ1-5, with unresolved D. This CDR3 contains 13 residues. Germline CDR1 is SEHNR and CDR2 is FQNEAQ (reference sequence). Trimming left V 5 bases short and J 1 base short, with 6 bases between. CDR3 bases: TGTGCCAGCAGCCGGGCAAGCAATCAGCCCCAGCATTTT. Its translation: CASSRASNQPQHF.

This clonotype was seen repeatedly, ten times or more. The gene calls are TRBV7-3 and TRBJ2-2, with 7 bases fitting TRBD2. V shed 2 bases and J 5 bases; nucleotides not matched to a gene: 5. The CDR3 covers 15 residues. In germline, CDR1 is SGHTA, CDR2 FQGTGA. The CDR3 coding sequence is TGTGCCAGCAGCTTATTGAGCGGGAATACCGGGGAGCTGTTTTTT. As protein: CASSLLSGNTGELFF. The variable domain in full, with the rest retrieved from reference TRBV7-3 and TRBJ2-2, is GAGVSQTPSNKVTEKGKYVELRCDPISGHTALYWYRQSLGQGPEFLIYFQGTGAADDSGLPNDRFFAVRPEGSVSTLKIQRTERGDSAVYLCASSLLSGNTGELFFGEGSRLTVL.

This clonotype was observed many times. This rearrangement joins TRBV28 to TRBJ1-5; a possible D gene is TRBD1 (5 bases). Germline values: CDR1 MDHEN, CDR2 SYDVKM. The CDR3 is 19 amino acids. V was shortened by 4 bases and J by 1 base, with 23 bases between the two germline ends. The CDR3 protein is CASSSLNQGPWVSNQPQHF. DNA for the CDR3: TGTGCCAGCAGTTCCCTGAACCAGGGACCCTGGGTAAGCAATCAGCCCCAGCATTTT.

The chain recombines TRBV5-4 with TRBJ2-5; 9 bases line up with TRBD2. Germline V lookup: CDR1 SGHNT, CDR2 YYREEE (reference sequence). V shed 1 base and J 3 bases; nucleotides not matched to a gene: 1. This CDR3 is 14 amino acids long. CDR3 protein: CASSLRTSEETQYF. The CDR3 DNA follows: TGTGCCAGCAGCTTGAGGACTAGCGAAGAGACCCAGTACTTC.

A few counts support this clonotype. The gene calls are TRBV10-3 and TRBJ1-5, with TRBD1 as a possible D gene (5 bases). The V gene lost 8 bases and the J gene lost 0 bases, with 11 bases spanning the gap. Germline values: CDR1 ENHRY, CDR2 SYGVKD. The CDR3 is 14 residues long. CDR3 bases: TGTGCCATCGGTGGGGGGAATAGCAATCAGCCCCAGCATTTT. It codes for CAIGGGNSNQPQHF.

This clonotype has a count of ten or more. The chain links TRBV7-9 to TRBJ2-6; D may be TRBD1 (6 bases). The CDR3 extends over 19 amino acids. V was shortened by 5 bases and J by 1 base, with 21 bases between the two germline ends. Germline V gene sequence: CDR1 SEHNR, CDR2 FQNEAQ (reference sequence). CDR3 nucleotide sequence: TGTGCCAGCAGCCGTGACTGGACGACAGGATATTCTGGGGCCAACGTCCTGACTTTC. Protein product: CASSRDWTTGYSGANVLTF.

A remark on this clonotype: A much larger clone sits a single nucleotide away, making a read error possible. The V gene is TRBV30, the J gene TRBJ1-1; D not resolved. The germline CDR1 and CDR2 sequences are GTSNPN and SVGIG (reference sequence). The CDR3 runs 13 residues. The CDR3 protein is CAWSDSLYTEALF. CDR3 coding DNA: TGTGCCTGGAGTGATTCCTTGTACACTGAAGCTCTCTTT.

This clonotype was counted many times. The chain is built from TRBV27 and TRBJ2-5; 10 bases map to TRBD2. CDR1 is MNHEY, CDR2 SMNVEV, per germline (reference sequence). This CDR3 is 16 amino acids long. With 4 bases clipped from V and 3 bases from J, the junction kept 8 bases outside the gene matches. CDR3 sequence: CASSSKGLATKETQYF. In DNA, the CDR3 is TGTGCCAGCAGTTCAAAGGGACTAGCGACAAAAGAGACCCAGTACTTC.

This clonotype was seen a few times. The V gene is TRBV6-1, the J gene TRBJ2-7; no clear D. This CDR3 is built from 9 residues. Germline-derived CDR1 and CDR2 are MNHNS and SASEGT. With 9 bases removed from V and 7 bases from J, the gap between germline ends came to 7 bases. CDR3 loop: CARTIEQYF. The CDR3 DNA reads TGTGCCAGAACTATAGAGCAGTACTTC.

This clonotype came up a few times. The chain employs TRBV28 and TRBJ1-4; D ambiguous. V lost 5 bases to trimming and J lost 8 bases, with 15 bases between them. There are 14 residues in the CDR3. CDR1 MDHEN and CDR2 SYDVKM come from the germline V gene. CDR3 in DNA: TGTGCCAGCAGTGTATTTGCAGATTGGGAAAAACTGTTTTTT. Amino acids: CASSVFADWEKLFF.

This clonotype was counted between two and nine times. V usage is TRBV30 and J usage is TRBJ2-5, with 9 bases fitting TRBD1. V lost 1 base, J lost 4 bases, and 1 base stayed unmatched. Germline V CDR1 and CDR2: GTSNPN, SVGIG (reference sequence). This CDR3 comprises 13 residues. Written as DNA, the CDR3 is TGTGCCTGGAGTGGACAGGGGGGAGAGACCCAGTACTTC. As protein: CAWSGQGGETQYF.

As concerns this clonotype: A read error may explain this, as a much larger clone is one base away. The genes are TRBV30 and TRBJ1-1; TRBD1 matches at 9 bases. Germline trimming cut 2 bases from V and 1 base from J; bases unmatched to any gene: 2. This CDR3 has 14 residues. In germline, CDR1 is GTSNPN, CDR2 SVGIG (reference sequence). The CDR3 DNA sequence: TGTGCCTGGAGTCCGGGACAGGGGAACACTGAAGCTTTCTTT. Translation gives CAWSPGQGNTEAFF.

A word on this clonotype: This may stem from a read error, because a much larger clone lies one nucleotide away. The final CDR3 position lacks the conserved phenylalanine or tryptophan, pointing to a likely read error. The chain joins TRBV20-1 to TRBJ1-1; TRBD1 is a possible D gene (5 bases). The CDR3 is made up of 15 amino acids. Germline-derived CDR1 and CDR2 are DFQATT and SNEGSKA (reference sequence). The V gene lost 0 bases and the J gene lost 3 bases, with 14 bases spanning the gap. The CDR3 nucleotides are TGCAGTGCTAGAGACGAGACAGAAGCAGACACTGAAGCTTTCCTT. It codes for CSARDETEADTEAFL.